The rows below give T cell receptor beta chains drawn from one sample of a study of blood T cells in healthy people across ages. TCRdb analysed the 5' RACE reads with MiXCR anew, one entry per CDR3 protein. The table has around 1,500,000 distinct CDR3 sequences, under 30% seen once. The sequencing input was blood. The receptors come from a woman younger than 45 in good health. Both conserved end residues are part of each CDR3. A D gene is named only where the DNA matches it firmly. Clone size is given for some rows only: seen once, a few or many times, or a class if the clone is expanded.

TRBV28,.,TRBJ2-7,few,CASRQGWREQYF,TGTGCCAGCAGACAGGGTTGGAGGGAGCAGTACTTC
TRBV27,TRBD2,TRBJ2-2,.,CASSLSGEVGAGELFF,TGTGCCAGCAGTTTAAGCGGGGAGGTGGGCGCCGGGGAGCTGTTTTTT
TRBV20-1,.,TRBJ2-7,.,CSGARLGEQYF,TGTAGTGGGGCCAGGCTGGGCGAGCAGTACTTC
TRBV6-5,.,TRBJ2-6,many,CASSYSIVSGANVLTF,TGTGCCAGCAGTTACTCGATAGTCTCTGGGGCCAACGTCCTGACTTTC
TRBV5-1,.,TRBJ2-1,.,CASSWTDDSYNEQFF,TGCGCCAGCAGCTGGACAGACGATTCCTACAATGAGCAGTTCTTC
TRBV28,.,TRBJ2-5,.,CASREEGTPKKETQYF,TGTGCCAGCAGGGAAGAGGGGACACCCAAAAAAGAGACCCAGTACTTC
TRBV7-3,TRBD2,TRBJ2-3,.,CASSKGRAGGSDTQYF,TGTGCCAGCAGTAAAGGACGAGCGGGGGGGTCAGATACGCAGTATTTT
TRBV10-3,TRBD2,TRBJ2-7,.,CAISEAGGPREQYF,TGTGCCATCAGTGAAGCGGGAGGGCCTCGCGAGCAGTACTTC
TRBV15,.,TRBJ1-5,.,CATSRQGTNQPQHF,TGTGCCACCAGCAGACAGGGAACTAATCAGCCCCAGCATTTT
TRBV4-2,TRBD1,TRBJ1-6,.,CASSSEVTGGADSPLHF,TGTGCCAGCAGCTCCGAGGTGACAGGGGGCGCAGATTCACCCCTCCACTTT
TRBV7-3,TRBD2,TRBJ2-3,few,CASSLRAGGPSTDTQYF,TGTGCCAGCAGCCTGAGAGCGGGGGGCCCCAGCACAGATACGCAGTATTTT
TRBV4-2,TRBD1,TRBJ2-7,many,CASSQGLLDRGPYEQYF,TGTGCCAGCAGCCAAGGGCTTCTGGACAGGGGGCCCTACGAGCAGTACTTC
TRBV20-1,.,TRBJ2-5,few,CSANPGLRETQYF,TGCAGTGCTAACCCTGGACTCAGAGAGACCCAGTACTTC
TRBV25-1,TRBD1,TRBJ1-4,few,CASSEGTGEANEKLFF,TGTGCCAGCAGTGAAGGGACAGGCGAGGCTAATGAAAAACTGTTTTTT
TRBV20-1,.,TRBJ2-3,few,CSAVGPRGYTQYF,TGCAGTGCTGTCGGACCGCGCGGCTATACGCAGTATTTT
TRBV5-1,TRBD1,TRBJ1-2,many,CASSGGTANYGYTF,TGCGCCAGCAGTGGGGGGACAGCAAATTATGGCTACACCTTC